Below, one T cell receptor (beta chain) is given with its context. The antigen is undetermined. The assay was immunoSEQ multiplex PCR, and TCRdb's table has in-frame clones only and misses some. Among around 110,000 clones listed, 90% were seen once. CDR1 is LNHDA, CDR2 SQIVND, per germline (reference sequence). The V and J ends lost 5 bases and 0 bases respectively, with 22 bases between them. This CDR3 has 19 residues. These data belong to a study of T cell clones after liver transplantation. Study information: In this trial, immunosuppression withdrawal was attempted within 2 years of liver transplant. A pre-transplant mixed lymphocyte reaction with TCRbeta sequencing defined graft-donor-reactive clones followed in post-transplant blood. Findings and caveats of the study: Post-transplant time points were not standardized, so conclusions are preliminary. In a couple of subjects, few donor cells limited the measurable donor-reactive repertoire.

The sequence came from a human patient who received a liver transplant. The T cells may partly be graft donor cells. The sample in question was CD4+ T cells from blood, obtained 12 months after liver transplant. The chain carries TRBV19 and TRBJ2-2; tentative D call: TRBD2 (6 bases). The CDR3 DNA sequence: TGTGCCAGTAGTTCTGTAAGGGGACTTGAGATTGCGAACACCGGGGAGCTGTTTTTT. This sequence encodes CASSSVRGLEIANTGELFF.